The 24 T cell receptor beta chains below were found in one sample sequenced in a study of blood T cell repertoires in COVID-19. TCRdb keeps only in-frame clones here, not all; method: immunoSEQ multiplex PCR. The sample includes over 50,000 clones, roughly 71% of them seen just once. The source material was peripheral blood. The receptor set was obtained from a woman between 50 and 59 years old with active or convalescent COVID-19.

This chain uses TRBV7-2 with TRBJ2-3, with a possible D match to TRBD2 (6 bases). The CDR3 totals 13 residues. Germline CDR1 and CDR2: SGHTA and FQGNSA. V dropped 3 bases and J dropped 5 bases, with 9 bases sitting between them. CDR3 loop: CASSLGLGDTQYF. The CDR3 nucleotides are TGTGCCAGCAGCTTGGGACTGGGAGATACGCAGTATTTT.

J is TRBJ2-2 and V is TRBV9, with TRBD2 identical over 15 bases. Looked up from germline, CDR1 is SGDLS and CDR2 is YYNGEE. V trimming: 3 bases; J trimming: 7 bases; junction bases outside the gene matches: 13. This CDR3 has 19 amino acids. This CDR3 is CASSGRTSGRAVDHGELFF. CDR3 DNA sequence: TGTGCCAGCAGCGGTCGGACTAGCGGGAGGGCGGTGGATCACGGGGAGCTGTTTTTT.

This clone appeared a few times. Here the CDR3 reads CASSLTGEPGANVLTF. The CDR3 DNA follows: TGTGCCAGCAGCTTGACAGGGGAACCTGGGGCCAACGTCCTGACTTTC. The chain couples TRBV5-6 to TRBJ2-6, with 7 nucleotides matching TRBD1. Germline lookup yields CDR1 SGHDT and CDR2 YYEEEE. The CDR3 totals 16 residues. V was pared by 1 base and J by 2 bases, with 3 bases of the junction left unmatched.

This rearrangement joins TRBV5-8 to TRBJ1-5; no firm D call. This CDR3 comprises 16 residues. Germline V gene data show CDR1 as SGHTS and CDR2 as YDEGEE. Trimming took off 2 bases at V and 4 bases at J, with 16 bases between the two ends. The CDR3 sequence: CASSFALIDTNQPQHF. The CDR3 DNA follows: TGTGCCAGCAGCTTCGCGTTAATAGACACAAATCAGCCCCAGCATTTT.

The rearrangement joins TRBV10-3 to TRBJ2-2, with D possibly being TRBD2 (5 bases). The CDR3 runs to 15 residues. Germline V gives CDR1 ENHRY, CDR2 SYGVKD. Trimming removed 1 base from V and 7 bases from J, with 13 bases in between. CDR3 sequence (DNA): TGTGCCATCAGTGAGTTTGCGGAGCGGCACGGGGAGCTGTTTTTT. Protein: CAISEFAERHGELFF.

The V gene is TRBV19, the J gene TRBJ1-6; the D gene is possibly TRBD1 (6 bases). The CDR3 has 12 amino acids. The V and J ends lost 6 bases and 10 bases respectively, with 10 bases between them. Germline-derived CDR1 and CDR2 are LNHDA and SQIVND (reference sequence). CDR3 amino acids: CASRQGLSPLHF. CDR3 bases: TGTGCCAGTAGGCAGGGGCTCTCACCCCTCCACTTT.

CDR3 amino acids: CASSLSMGANYGYTF. Here the CDR3 DNA reads TGTGCCAGCAGTTTATCGATGGGAGCTAACTATGGCTACACCTTC. V is TRBV27 and J is TRBJ1-2; D gene unclear. CDR3 length: 15 residues. V dropped 0 bases and J dropped 0 bases, with 8 bases sitting between them. Germline loops: CDR1 MNHEY, CDR2 SMNVEV (reference sequence).

The rearrangement uses TRBV6-5 and TRBJ1-2; D is uncertain. CDR1 MNHEY and CDR2 SVGAGI come from the germline V gene. This CDR3 has 12 amino acids. V lost 5 bases, J lost 1 base, and 5 bases lay in between. The CDR3 loop is CASSHGNYGYTF. The CDR3, as DNA: TGTGCCAGCAGTCACGGTAACTATGGCTACACCTTC.

The chain combines TRBV9 with TRBJ2-5; the match to TRBD2 covers 12 bases. Trimming cost V 0 bases and J 4 bases; bases outside gene matches: 7. Per germline, CDR1 SGDLS and CDR2 YYNGEE. This CDR3 is built from 17 residues. CDR3 DNA: TGTGCCAGCAGCGTAGGAAGACTAGCGGGAGCGGGAGAGACCCAGTACTTC. This codes for CASSVGRLAGAGETQYF. Full variable domain (outside the CDR3, taken from reference TRBV9 and TRBJ2-5): DSGVTQTPKHLITATGQRVTLRCSPRSGDLSVYWYQQSLDQGLQFLIQYYNGEERAKGNILERFSAQQFPDLHSELNLSSLELGDSALYFCASSVGRLAGAGETQYFGPGTRLLVL.

The chain recombines TRBV11-3 with TRBJ2-1; TRBD2 agrees at 12 bases. Germline-derived CDR1 and CDR2 are SGHNT and YENEEA. The CDR3 covers 15 residues. Germline trimming cut 5 bases from V and 3 bases from J; bases unmatched to any gene: 2. CDR3 residues: CASSPSGRVYNEQFF. In DNA, the CDR3 is TGTGCCAGCAGCCCTAGCGGGAGGGTCTACAATGAGCAGTTCTTC.

This clone was recorded once. The genes are TRBV7-2 and TRBJ1-2; no clear D. V lost 0 bases and J 3 bases, leaving 14 bases between the germline ends. This CDR3 region has 16 residues. Looked up from germline, CDR1 is SGHTA and CDR2 is FQGNSA. CDR3 amino acids: CASSLAPVNGDYGYTF. In DNA form, the CDR3 reads TGTGCCAGCAGCTTAGCCCCGGTTAATGGTGACTATGGCTACACCTTC.

The gene calls are TRBV4-2 and TRBJ1-5; 9 positions match TRBD1. V shed 4 bases, J shed 0 bases, and the junction held 4 bases outside the gene matches. The V gene's germline CDR1 is LGHNA and CDR2 YNFKEQ. This CDR3 comprises 16 residues. CDR3 sequence: CASSRGQGYSNQPQHF. In DNA, the CDR3 is TGTGCCAGCAGCCGAGGACAGGGGTATAGCAATCAGCCCCAGCATTTT.

This clone occurred once. This chain links TRBV6-5 with TRBJ2-1; the match to TRBD1 covers 8 bases. The germline V gene has CDR1 MNHEY and CDR2 SVGAGI. The trim removed 9 bases at V and 10 bases at J, leaving 17 bases unmatched. This CDR3 contains 15 residues. This CDR3 reads CASIVPGSGGREQFF. The CDR3 region has the DNA TGTGCCAGTATCGTACCCGGGTCAGGGGGCAGGGAGCAGTTCTTC.

This rearrangement joins TRBV2 to TRBJ1-2; 9 nucleotides match TRBD1. V was clipped by 5 bases and J by 6 bases; unmatched bases: 7. CDR1 and CDR2 (germline): SNHLY, FYNNEI. The CDR3 is made up of 14 amino acids. This chain's CDR3 is CASSYNRGRDGYTF. The CDR3 DNA follows: TGTGCCAGCAGTTACAACAGGGGGCGAGATGGCTACACCTTC.

The chain uses TRBV6-5 and TRBJ1-2; no reliable D call. The CDR3 extends over 13 amino acids. The V end lost 2 bases, the J end lost 4 bases, and 8 bases lay between the germline ends. Per germline, CDR1 MNHEY and CDR2 SVGAGI. The CDR3 spells CASSYREFYGYTF. The CDR3, as DNA: TGTGCCAGCAGTTACCGGGAATTCTATGGCTACACCTTC.

This chain connects TRBV7-2 to TRBJ2-3; 11 bases agree with TRBD2. The CDR3 has 16 amino acids. Germline CDR1 and CDR2: SGHTA and FQGNSA. Germline trimming cut 4 bases from V and 0 bases from J; bases unmatched to any gene: 3. The CDR3 nucleotides are TGTGCCAGCAGCTCCTGGACTAGCGGGAGCACAGATACGCAGTATTTT. Translation gives CASSSWTSGSTDTQYF.

This clone has a handful of counts. V and J are TRBV18 and TRBJ2-2; D is uncertain. CDR1 and CDR2 (germline): KGHSH, LQKENI. This CDR3 has 14 amino acids. The V and J ends lost 4 bases and 0 bases respectively, with 6 bases between them. CDR3 sequence: CASSLNSNTGELFF. Here the CDR3 DNA reads TGTGCCAGCTCACTTAACTCGAACACCGGGGAGCTGTTTTTT.

CDR3 DNA sequence: TGCAGCGTTGTCGGGGGAAACACTGAAGCTTTCTTT. It translates to CSVVGGNTEAFF. The rearrangement uses TRBV29-1 and TRBJ1-1; tentative D call: TRBD1 (5 bases). V lost 4 bases, J lost 2 bases, and 8 bases lay in between. CDR1 and CDR2 from the germline V gene are SQVTM and ANQGSEA. This CDR3 has 12 amino acids. Supplemented by reference TRBV29-1 and TRBJ1-1, the full variable domain reads SAVISQKPSRDICQRGTSLTIQCQVDSQVTMMFWYRQQPGQSLTLIATANQGSEATYESGFVIDKFPISRPNLTFSTLTVSNMSPEDSSIYLCSVVGGNTEAFFGQGTRLTVV.

The rearrangement links TRBV6-2 or TRBV6-3 to TRBJ1-1; D gene ambiguous. Germline V gene data show CDR1 as MNHEY and CDR2 as SVGEGT. Trimming removed 5 bases from V and 3 bases from J, with 7 bases in between. This CDR3 has 12 residues. CDR3 bases: TGTGCCAGCAGTAGGAGGGACACTGAAGCTTTCTTT. Its protein product is CASSRRDTEAFF.

The chain couples TRBV24-1 to TRBJ1-1; 7 nucleotides line up with TRBD1. The CDR3 is made up of 13 amino acids. The germline gives CDR1 KGHDR, CDR2 SFDVKD. Trimming removed 4 bases from V and 7 bases from J; junction bases left unmatched: 5. DNA of the CDR3: TGTGCCACCAGTGAGACCGGGACAGATGAAGCTTTCTTT. Protein: CATSETGTDEAFF.

The genes are TRBV18 and TRBJ1-1, with 8 bases matching TRBD1. The germline V gene encodes CDR1 KGHSH and CDR2 LQKENI. With 0 bases clipped from V and 9 bases from J, the junction kept 6 bases outside the gene matches. This CDR3 has 14 residues. DNA of the CDR3: TGTGCCAGCTCACCACCGGGAACAGGGGGAAAAGCTTTCTTT. Translation gives CASSPPGTGGKAFF.

This sequence joins TRBV29-1 and TRBJ1-1, with 8 bases that match TRBD1. The CDR3 runs to 14 residues. Germline V gene sequence: CDR1 SQVTM, CDR2 ANQGSEA. The junction had 6 bases not matched to a gene; V was cut back by 6 bases and J by 0 bases. The CDR3 region is CSVATGAVNTEAFF. In nucleotides, the CDR3 is TGCAGCGTGGCGACAGGGGCCGTGAACACTGAAGCTTTCTTT.

The chain joins TRBV29-1 to TRBJ2-7; 12 bases map to TRBD2. CDR1 is SQVTM and CDR2 is ANQGSEA in the germline V gene. J gave up 5 bases and V 2 bases, and 16 bases lay outside the gene matches. This CDR3 has 18 residues. CDR3 loop: CSVERLASGRAGSNEQYF. Written as DNA, the CDR3 is TGCAGCGTTGAAAGGTTGGCTAGCGGGAGGGCCGGGAGTAACGAGCAGTACTTC.

There are a few counts of this clone. V is TRBV21-1 and J is TRBJ2-5; no check of the table's D call, TRBD1, against the DNA was made. TRBV21-1 is shown as a pseudogene. CDR3 length: 16 residues. The CDR3 region has the DNA TGTGCCAGCAGCCCCCCTGGGGCAGCCTGGGGAGAGACCCAGTACTTC. Translated: CASSPPGAAWGETQYF.